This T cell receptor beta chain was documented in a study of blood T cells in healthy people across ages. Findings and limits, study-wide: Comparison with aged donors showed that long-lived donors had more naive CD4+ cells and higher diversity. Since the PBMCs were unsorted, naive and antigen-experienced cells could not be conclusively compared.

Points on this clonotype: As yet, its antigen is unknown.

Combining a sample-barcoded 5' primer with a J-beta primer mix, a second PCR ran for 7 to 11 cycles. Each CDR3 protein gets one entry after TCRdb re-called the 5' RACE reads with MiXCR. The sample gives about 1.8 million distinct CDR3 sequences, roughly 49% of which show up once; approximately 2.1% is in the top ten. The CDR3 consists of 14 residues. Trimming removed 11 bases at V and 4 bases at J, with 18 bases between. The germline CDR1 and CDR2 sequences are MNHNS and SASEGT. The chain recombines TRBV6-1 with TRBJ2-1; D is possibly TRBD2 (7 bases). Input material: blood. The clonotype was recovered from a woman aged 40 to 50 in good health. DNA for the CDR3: TGTGCCCTCGGGGCGGGGGCCCCTTACAATGAGCAGTTCTTC. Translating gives CALGAGAPYNEQFF.